Presented here are 5 T cell receptor beta chains from one specimen sequenced in a study of metastatic and nonmetastatic thyroid tumors. No patient had received any treatment before thyroid surgery. With MiXCR, TCRdb reprocessed the PCR reads. Among about 7,400 clones listed, 25% to 30% were seen once. Material for sequencing was adjacent normal tissue. These receptors all stem from a male donor with papillary thyroid cancer or a benign thyroid nodule (not recorded which). Some clones in this sample may be carry-over from other donors' samples.

By sample share, this clone is large. The rearrangement uses TRBV19 and TRBJ1-2, with D perhaps TRBD1 (5 bases). The CDR3 length is 12 residues. V lost 5 bases to trimming and J lost 10 bases, with 14 bases between them. Germline V gene sequence: CDR1 LNHDA, CDR2 SQIVND (reference sequence). Here the CDR3 reads CASSQGLWVYTF. The CDR3 DNA is TGTGCCAGTAGTCAGGGACTTTGGGTCTACACCTTC.

This clone has just one count. The chain uses TRBV7-6 and TRBJ2-3; D perhaps matches TRBD2 (5 bases). Trimming left V 5 bases short and J 5 bases short, with 14 bases between. Germline CDR1 SGHVS, CDR2 FNYEAQ. There are 14 residues in the CDR3. CDR3 sequence: CASSARGRGDTQYF. DNA for the CDR3: TGTGCCAGCAGCGCCCGGGGTCGGGGAGATACGCAGTATTTT.

The chain has TRBV6-2 or TRBV6-3 and TRBJ1-5; no firm D call. The CDR3 runs 16 residues. The V end lost 6 bases, the J end lost 7 bases, and 22 bases lay between the germline ends. CDR1 MNHEY and CDR2 SVGEGT come from the germline V gene. The CDR3 DNA reads TGTGCCAGCAGCTTGGAGGAGGACTTAGAGGAACAGCCCCAGCATTTT. This encodes CASSLEEDLEEQPQHF.

This clone turned up a few times. This chain joins TRBV28 and TRBJ2-7; D possibly matches TRBD1 or TRBD2 (5 bases each). The V gene's germline CDR1 is MDHEN and CDR2 SYDVKM. The CDR3 contains 16 residues. V gave up 8 bases and J gave up 7 bases, with 27 bases separating them. CDR3 nucleotides: TGTGCCAGCGGCTCCTGTCCTTGGGACGGTGACGTGGAGCAGTACTTC. Translating it yields CASGSCPWDGDVEQYF. The whole variable domain, filled in from reference TRBV28 and TRBJ2-7, reads DVKVTQSSRYLVKRTGEKVFLECVQDMDHENMFWYRQDPGLGLRLIYFSYDVKMKEKGDIPEGYSVSREKKERFSLILESASTNQTSMYLCASGSCPWDGDVEQYFGPGTRLTVT.

This chain joins TRBV11-1 and TRBJ2-7; 9 bases agree with TRBD2. The CDR3 extends over 17 amino acids. CDR1 is SGHAT and CDR2 is FQDESV in the germline V gene (reference sequence). V was pared by 6 bases and J by 6 bases, with 18 bases of the junction left unmatched. The CDR3 bases are TGTGCCAGCAGTACGATATTGGCATCTAGCGGGAAAGTCGAGCAGTACTTC. Its translation is CASSTILASSGKVEQYF.